These 16 T cell receptor beta chains share one sample of origin, sequenced in a study of identical twins. MiXCR, run by TCRdb on the 5' RACE reads, gives a single entry per CDR3 protein. The sample comprises roughly 480,000 distinct CDR3 sequences, 20% to 25% of which are singletons, and 2.9% rests with the top ten. This sample also belongs to another study, concerning T cells expressing NK-cell markers.

The sequencing input was CD4+ T cells sorted from blood. The receptors originated from a woman aged 18-29 years in good health.

The genes are TRBV6-5 and TRBJ2-3, with 9 bases matching TRBD2. J lost 7 bases, V lost 6 bases, and 8 bases had no gene match. From germline, CDR1 is MNHEY and CDR2 SVGAGI. The CDR3 consists of 14 residues. The CDR3 here is CASSLAGVLNTQYF. The CDR3 nucleotides read TGTGCCAGCAGCTTAGCGGGAGTATTAAATACGCAGTATTTT.

The V gene is TRBV19, the J gene TRBJ2-6, with D uncertain. This CDR3 has 16 amino acids. The germline gives CDR1 LNHDA, CDR2 SQIVND (reference sequence). Trimming left V 5 bases short and J 0 bases short, with 11 bases between. The CDR3 nucleotides read TGTGCCAGTAGTCCCCAACGCCTCTCTGGGGCCAACGTCCTGACTTTC. Its translation is CASSPQRLSGANVLTF.

Only a few counts were recorded for this clonotype. V gene TRBV5-5 combines with J gene TRBJ2-3; tentatively, D is TRBD2 (5 bases). Germline V gives CDR1 SGHKS, CDR2 YYEKEE (reference sequence). Between the trimmed V and J ends, which lost 0 bases and 5 bases, there was a span of 16 bases. The CDR3 covers 16 residues. Here the CDR3 reads CASSLEVRGVEDTQYF. Written as DNA, the CDR3 is TGTGCCAGCAGCTTGGAAGTCCGGGGAGTAGAAGATACGCAGTATTTT.

The chain links TRBV20-1 to TRBJ2-1; the match to TRBD2 covers 15 bases. Per the germline V gene, CDR1 is DFQATT and CDR2 is SNEGSKA (reference sequence). V lost 0 bases and J lost 7; bases outside the gene matches: 1. The CDR3 runs 15 residues. CDR3 sequence (DNA): TGCAGTGCTAGAGATGGGACTAGCGGGAGGAATGAGCAGTTCTTC. Its translation: CSARDGTSGRNEQFF.

This chain connects TRBV30 to TRBJ1-6; D is unclear. The germline gives CDR1 GTSNPN, CDR2 SVGIG (reference sequence). This CDR3 has 12 amino acids. V dropped 3 bases and J dropped 5 bases, with 5 bases sitting between them. CDR3 region: CAWRQNNSPLHF. CDR3 DNA sequence: TGTGCCTGGAGACAGAATAATTCACCCCTCCACTTT.

This clonotype has just one count. V and J are TRBV6-2 or TRBV6-3 and TRBJ2-7; D perhaps matches TRBD1 (5 bases). Trimming shortened V by 4 bases and J by 6 bases, and 13 bases separated the two germline ends. This CDR3 is 13 amino acids long. The germline gives CDR1 MNHEY, CDR2 SVGEGT. The CDR3 reads CASSSKGKGEQYF. CDR3 DNA: TGTGCCAGCAGTTCCAAGGGGAAGGGCGAGCAGTACTTC.

The chain joins TRBV20-1 to TRBJ2-3, with 11 bases lining up with TRBD2. Germline V CDR1 and CDR2: DFQATT, SNEGSKA (reference sequence). This CDR3 region has 15 residues. With V trimmed by 3 bases and J by 0 bases, 2 bases remained unmatched. The DNA of the CDR3 is TGCAGTGCTAGTGGGACTAGCGGAAGCACAGATACGCAGTATTTT. This sequence encodes CSASGTSGSTDTQYF.

J is TRBJ1-5 and V is TRBV28; TRBD1 matches at 10 bases. CDR1 and CDR2 (germline): MDHEN, SYDVKM. The V and J ends lost 6 bases and 4 bases, in that order; junction bases with no gene match: 3. The CDR3 has 14 amino acids. The DNA of the CDR3 is TGTGCCAGCAGGGCGGGACAGGGGAATCAGCCCCAGCATTTT. It is translated as CASRAGQGNQPQHF.

This clonotype occurred a few times. The chain is built from TRBV3-1 and TRBJ1-1; 7 nucleotides agree with TRBD1. Germline CDR1 is LGHDT and CDR2 is YNNKEL (reference sequence). This CDR3 spans 14 amino acids. V lost 4 bases to trimming and J lost 6 bases; unmatched junction nucleotides: 8. As DNA, the CDR3 is TGTGCCAGCAGCCCGTCGACAGGGCACCCTGAAGCTTTCTTT. Its translation is CASSPSTGHPEAFF.

This clonotype was counted between two and nine times. The chain recombines TRBV29-1 with TRBJ2-3; 10 bases match TRBD2. The length of the CDR3 is 16 residues. Trimming removed 2 bases from V and 1 base from J; junction bases left unmatched: 6. The germline V gene encodes CDR1 SQVTM and CDR2 ANQGSEA. The CDR3 sequence: CSVEFLGLAGTDTQYF. In nucleotides, the CDR3 is TGCAGCGTTGAATTCCTCGGACTAGCGGGCACAGATACGCAGTATTTT.

This chain uses TRBV5-6 with TRBJ1-4, with unresolved D. The CDR3 has 13 amino acids. V lost 1 base and J 3 bases, leaving 4 bases between the germline ends. The V gene's germline CDR1 is SGHDT and CDR2 YYEEEE. CDR3 residues: CASSLKANEKLFF. The DNA for the CDR3 is TGTGCCAGCAGCTTGAAAGCTAATGAAAAACTGTTTTTT.

The chain couples TRBV20-1 to TRBJ1-5; D gene unclear. The germline gives CDR1 DFQATT, CDR2 SNEGSKA (reference sequence). This CDR3 is 11 amino acids long. The germline V and J ends were trimmed by 5 bases and 13 bases, with 15 bases remaining between them. The CDR3 sequence is CSASFGPVQHF. CDR3 DNA: TGCAGTGCTTCATTTGGCCCAGTTCAGCATTTT.

This clonotype was counted only a few times. This rearrangement joins TRBV10-2 to TRBJ2-1; D is unclear. Germline CDR1 and CDR2: WSHSY and SAAADI. The CDR3 covers 13 residues. Trimming shortened V by 3 bases and J by 8 bases, and 11 bases separated the two germline ends. CDR3 sequence reads: CASSDSAPDEQFF. The CDR3 nucleotides read TGCGCCAGCAGTGATTCTGCACCCGATGAGCAGTTCTTC.

This clonotype has a handful of counts. The rearrangement uses TRBV7-9 and TRBJ2-1; 7 bases map to TRBD1. Germline CDR1 is SEHNR and CDR2 is FQNEAQ (reference sequence). Trimming removed 5 bases from V and 2 bases from J; junction bases left unmatched: 9. The CDR3 consists of 16 residues. The CDR3 region is CASSLSRDSPYNEQFF. For the CDR3, the DNA is TGTGCCAGCAGCCTAAGCCGGGACAGCCCCTACAATGAGCAGTTCTTC.

This rearrangement joins TRBV2 to TRBJ2-7, with D perhaps matching TRBD1 or TRBD2 (5 bases each). Germline V gene lookup returns CDR1 SNHLY and CDR2 FYNNEI. The CDR3 consists of 15 residues. V shed 4 bases and J shed 2 bases, with 15 bases lying between them. CDR3 sequence: CASSVGGDGPYEQYF. DNA of the CDR3: TGTGCCAGCAGTGTAGGTGGGGACGGGCCCTACGAGCAGTACTTC.

The table lists this clonotype with a count of one. The chain links TRBV9 to TRBJ2-3; D not certain. Germline CDR1 SGDLS, CDR2 YYNGEE. This CDR3 has 15 residues. V dropped 2 bases and J dropped 7 bases, with 17 bases sitting between them. The CDR3 DNA reads as TGTGCCAGCAGCGTGGCCCCCGAGCGACTGTATACGCAGTATTTT. It encodes CASSVAPERLYTQYF.